This T cell receptor beta chain was documented in a study of metastatic and nonmetastatic thyroid tumors. Looking at the study overall: Malignant and benign thyroid patients had repertoires compared in peripheral blood and tumor or nodule tissue.

Among the patients, none had received any treatment before thyroid surgery. This clone was recorded at least ten times. Antigen specificity is unknown. Overall study results and limits: TCR beta diversity was reportedly significantly higher in malignant thyroid tumors than benign nodules, in blood and tumor.

The CDR3 totals 14 residues. Germline V gene lookup returns CDR1 SGHRS and CDR2 YFSETQ. V was cut by 4 bases and J by 4 bases, with 13 bases left in between. Per the original methods: The study's classifier, a distant-metastasis tool for papillary thyroid cancer, was built using CDR3 differences across clinicopathological groups. Using MiXCR, TCRdb reanalyzed the PCR reads. The V and J calls were determined by TCRdb, not by the authors. The sample contains around 15,000 clones, 15% to 18% of which appear only once. Source material: blood. The gene calls are TRBV5-1 and TRBJ2-3; weak D call: TRBD1 (6 bases). The sequence came from a female donor with papillary thyroid cancer or a benign thyroid nodule (not recorded which). Some clones in this sample may be carry-over from other donors' samples. DNA for the CDR3: TGCGCCAGCAGCGTAACAGGGTCGGCAGATACGCAGTATTTT. Residues: CASSVTGSADTQYF.